Listed below are T cell receptor beta chains from one sample, sequenced in a study of Ad26.COV2.S vaccination and SARS-CoV-2 variants. Clones were read by immunoSEQ multiplex PCR, and TCRdb kept only the in-frame ones, dropping some. The sample holds under 400,000 clones; around 90% are singletons and the top ten take about 3.4%. The specimen comprised peripheral blood, sampled in a trial of Ad26.COV2.S vaccine versus placebo. The receptors were sampled from a person between 18 and 60 years old who received the Ad26.COV2.S COVID-19 vaccine or a placebo. CDR3s include the opening cysteine and the closing phenylalanine or tryptophan. Fields, in order: V gene, J gene, D gene, CDR3 protein, CDR3 DNA. D genes are given only for firm matches.

TRBV5-5	TRBJ1-5	TRBD1	CASSWDRTYQPQHF	TGTGCCAGCAGTTGGGACAGAACCTATCAGCCCCAGCATTTT
TRBV5-1	TRBJ1-4	TRBD1	CASSPTGATNEKLFF	TGCGCCAGCAGCCCGACAGGGGCAACTAATGAAAAACTGTTTTTT
TRBV30	TRBJ1-1	.	CAWSPSPSSTMNTEAFF	TGTGCCTGGAGCCCTTCACCGAGTTCAACCATGAACACTGAAGCTTTCTTT
TRBV6-6	TRBJ2-7	.	CASSSGTSIYEQYF	TGTGCCAGCAGTTCTGGTACGTCGATCTACGAGCAGTACTTC
TRBV11-1	TRBJ2-5	TRBD1	CASSFETGGRETQYF	TGTGCCAGCAGCTTTGAGACAGGGGGTCGAGAGACCCAGTACTTC
TRBV5-6	TRBJ1-4	.	CASSLVGRGRGNEKLFF	TGTGCCAGCAGCTTGGTAGGCCGTGGCAGGGGAAATGAAAAACTGTTTTTT
TRBV5-1	TRBJ1-4	.	CASSLSGDGEKLFF	TGCGCCAGCAGCTTGTCTGGGGACGGTGAAAAACTGTTTTTT
TRBV4-2	TRBJ1-2	.	CASSQDSEEPTGNYGYTF	TGTGCCAGCAGCCAAGATTCCGAAGAACCGACAGGTAACTATGGCTACACCTTC
TRBV7-9	TRBJ2-7	.	CASSLDRTEQYF	TGTGCCAGCAGCCTAGATAGGACTGAGCAGTACTTC
TRBV7-3	TRBJ2-1	TRBD2	CASSPSTSGGNNEQFF	TGTGCCAGCAGCCCAAGTACTAGCGGGGGCAACAATGAGCAGTTCTTC
TRBV6-5	TRBJ2-1	TRBD1	CASGRDRAWGEQFF	TGTGCCAGCGGCCGGGACAGGGCGTGGGGTGAGCAGTTCTTC
TRBV4-1	TRBJ1-1	.	CASSQDRSMNTEAFF	TGCGCCAGCAGCCAAGACAGGTCTATGAACACTGAAGCTTTCTTT
TRBV5-4	TRBJ1-1	.	CASSLARGLTEAFF	TGTGCCAGCAGCTTGGCCAGGGGTCTCACTGAAGCTTTCTTT